The 30 T cell receptor beta chains reported below all come from one sample, sequenced in a study of blood T cell repertoires in COVID-19. Generated by immunoSEQ multiplex PCR, the TCRdb table keeps only in-frame clones and is missing some. This table holds around 68,000 clones, approximately 91% found once. What was sequenced was peripheral blood. The receptor set was obtained from a human donor in a cohort sampled during active COVID-19.

This chain uses TRBV10-3 with TRBJ2-3, with 7 bases aligning to TRBD2. CDR1 is ENHRY and CDR2 is SYGVKD in the germline V gene. Unmatched junction bases numbered 0, after V lost 2 bases and J lost 1 base. The CDR3 is 14 residues long. CDR3 protein: CAISEGGGTDTQYF. As DNA, the CDR3 is TGTGCCATCAGTGAGGGGGGGGGCACAGATACGCAGTATTTT.

The chain has TRBV18 and TRBJ1-5, with TRBD1 identical over 11 bases. CDR3 size: 15 residues. The J segment lost 9 bases and the V segment lost 3 bases, leaving 7 bases of the junction unmatched. The germline gives CDR1 KGHSH, CDR2 LQKENI. CDR3 DNA: TGTGCCAGCTCACCGCCCGGGACAGGGGGACTGCCCCAGCATTTT. It encodes CASSPPGTGGLPQHF.

CDR3 bases: TGTGCCAGCAGCCAACTAGACAGCAACACTGAAGCTTTCTTT. This gives the protein CASSQLDSNTEAFF. The V and J genes are TRBV4-2 and TRBJ1-1; a weak D match, TRBD1 (5 bases). Germline V CDR1 and CDR2: LGHNA, YNFKEQ. V lost 2 bases, J lost 2 bases, and 9 bases lay in between. The CDR3 runs to 14 residues.

The chain has TRBV3-1 (or the pseudogene TRBV3-2) and TRBJ1-4; D is ambiguous. This CDR3 has 13 residues. V dropped 4 bases and J dropped 5 bases, with 8 bases sitting between them. From germline, CDR1 is LGHDT and CDR2 YNNKEL (reference sequence). CDR3: CASSRAANEKLFF. The CDR3 DNA sequence: TGTGCCAGCAGCCGGGCAGCAAATGAAAAACTGTTTTTT.

The V call is TRBV9, the J call TRBJ2-7; 7 bases map to TRBD1. J was trimmed by 2 bases and V by 0 bases; bases with no gene match: 5. Germline-derived CDR1 and CDR2 are SGDLS and YYNGEE. This CDR3 has 15 amino acids. CDR3 in DNA: TGTGCCAGCAGCGTAGCCGGGACAGAGACCTACGAGCAGTACTTC. It is translated as CASSVAGTETYEQYF.

The rearrangement links TRBV5-1 to TRBJ2-1, with D perhaps matching TRBD2 (5 bases). The ends were cut back, 4 bases at V and 10 bases at J, with 21 bases in the middle. CDR3 length: 15 amino acids. CDR1 SGHRS and CDR2 YFSETQ come from the germline V gene. CDR3 in DNA: TGCGCCAGCAGCCCCTTGAGCGGCCAAGGTTTAGAGCAGTTCTTC. It specifies CASSPLSGQGLEQFF.

V and J are TRBV6-5 and TRBJ2-5; 8 positions agree with TRBD1. This CDR3 spans 15 amino acids. V shed 2 bases, J shed 3 bases, and the junction held 5 bases outside the gene matches. Per germline, CDR1 MNHEY and CDR2 SVGAGI. CDR3 in amino acids: CASSYLGQGEETQYF. The CDR3 region has the DNA TGTGCCAGCAGTTACCTCGGACAGGGTGAAGAGACCCAGTACTTC.

V usage is TRBV5-6 and J usage is TRBJ2-7; 10 nucleotides line up with TRBD2. The V and J ends lost 3 bases and 1 base, in that order; junction bases with no gene match: 4. Looked up from germline, CDR1 is SGHDT and CDR2 is YYEEEE. The CDR3 runs 15 residues. CDR3 in DNA: TGTGCCAGCAGCTGGGGGACTAGCGTGTCCTACGAGCAGTACTTC. Translating gives CASSWGTSVSYEQYF.

The rearrangement uses TRBV4-1 and TRBJ2-2; the match to TRBD1 covers 8 bases. From germline, CDR1 is MGHRA and CDR2 YSYEKL. V lost 1 base and J lost 6; bases outside the gene matches: 13. CDR3 length equals 18 residues. CDR3 in DNA: TGCGCCAGCAGCCAAGGGCGGTGGGGCAGGGGGCTGTCCGGGGAGCTGTTTTTT. Its translation is CASSQGRWGRGLSGELFF.

V usage is TRBV28 and J usage is TRBJ2-1, with D perhaps matching TRBD2 (5 bases). Germline loops: CDR1 MDHEN, CDR2 SYDVKM. Trimming took off 2 bases at V and 10 bases at J, with 15 bases between the two ends. This CDR3 region has 14 residues. For the CDR3, the DNA is TGTGCCAGCAGTTTACCACTAGGGAGTCGGGAGCAGTTCTTC. This encodes CASSLPLGSREQFF.

The rearrangement links TRBV12-3 or TRBV12-4 to TRBJ1-2; D may be TRBD1 (5 bases). V lost 0 bases and J lost 7, with 9 bases in between. This CDR3 contains 13 residues. CDR3 protein: CASSLAGEGGYTF. The CDR3, as DNA: TGTGCCAGCAGTTTAGCAGGGGAGGGTGGCTACACCTTC.

The chain employs TRBV7-2 and TRBJ2-2, with 13 bases identical to TRBD2. The CDR3 loop spans 16 amino acids. The ends lost 5 bases at V and 6 bases at J; junction bases unmatched: 6. From germline, CDR1 is SGHTA and CDR2 FQGNSA. CDR3 sequence reads: CASSQGLAGLSGELFF. The CDR3 region has the DNA TGTGCCAGCAGCCAGGGACTAGCGGGACTTTCCGGGGAGCTGTTTTTT. Together with reference TRBV7-2 and TRBJ2-2, the CDR3 gives the full variable domain: GAGVSQSPSNKVTEKGKDVELRCDPISGHTALYWYRQSLGQGLEFLIYFQGNSAPDKSGLPSDRFSAERTGGSVSTLTIQRTQQEDSAVYLCASSQGLAGLSGELFFGEGSRLTVL.

In the case of this clone: Relative to the germline gene, one junction end is altered; a read error may explain this. The chain couples TRBV28 to TRBJ2-2, with TRBD1 identical over 9 bases. CDR3 length: 17 residues. Looked up from germline, CDR1 is MDHEN and CDR2 is SYDVKM. The CDR3 spells CASSLRPGTGNPGELFF. The CDR3 DNA follows: TGTGCCAGCAGTCTCCGCCCAGGGACAGGGAACCCCGGGGAGCTGTTTTTT.

There are a few counts of this clone. The chain has TRBV4-2 and TRBJ1-5, with 12 bases lining up with TRBD1. Per the germline V gene, CDR1 is LGHNA and CDR2 is YNFKEQ. The V segment lost 0 bases and the J segment 7 bases; nucleotides outside the gene matches: 10. The CDR3 sequence is 18 residues long. CDR3: CASSQETHGTGGRQPQHF. The DNA for the CDR3 is TGTGCCAGCAGCCAAGAGACCCACGGGACAGGGGGCCGCCAGCCCCAGCATTTT.

This clone appeared a few times. The genes are TRBV19 and TRBJ1-2, with D perhaps matching TRBD1 (6 bases). There are 14 residues in the CDR3. The germline V gene encodes CDR1 LNHDA and CDR2 SQIVND (reference sequence). V lost 5 bases and J 5 bases, leaving 15 bases between the germline ends. The CDR3 DNA follows: TGTGCCAGTAGTTCGGGCAGGGGCCTTTATGGCTACACCTTC. Translating it yields CASSSGRGLYGYTF.

The rearrangement links TRBV27 to TRBJ2-3, with 9 bases that match TRBD2. Unmatched junction bases numbered 7, after V lost 4 bases and J lost 5 bases. The germline CDR1 and CDR2 sequences are MNHEY and SMNVEV (reference sequence). CDR3 length: 15 amino acids. CDR3 sequence reads: CASSSRLAGLDTQYF. CDR3 DNA: TGTGCCAGCAGTTCTCGGCTAGCGGGGTTAGATACGCAGTATTTT.

J is TRBJ2-1 and V is TRBV7-2; a weak D match, TRBD1 (5 bases). V was clipped by 3 bases and J by 4 bases, with 13 bases between them. Germline V gene sequence: CDR1 SGHTA, CDR2 FQGNSA. The CDR3 is 15 amino acids. CDR3 region: CASSFPADSYNEQFF. The CDR3 nucleotides are TGTGCCAGCAGCTTCCCGGCAGACAGTTACAATGAGCAGTTCTTC.

The J gene is TRBJ2-3, the V gene TRBV7-6; 7 bases map to TRBD2. The CDR3 totals 16 residues. V shed 2 bases, J shed 2 bases, and the junction held 7 bases outside the gene matches. Germline V lookup: CDR1 SGHVS, CDR2 FNYEAQ. DNA of the CDR3: TGTGCCAGCAGCTTATATCAAGCGGGATTCACAGATACGCAGTATTTT. Amino acid sequence: CASSLYQAGFTDTQYF.

This chain links TRBV14 with TRBJ2-7; TRBD2 might be the D (5 bases). CDR3 size: 13 residues. The V and J ends lost 6 bases and 7 bases respectively, with 16 bases between them. Looked up from germline, CDR1 is SGHDN and CDR2 is FVKESK. The chain's CDR3 is CASSPGRSGEQYF. In DNA form, the CDR3 reads TGTGCCAGCAGTCCCGGACGGTCGGGAGAGCAGTACTTC. Filled out from reference TRBV14 and TRBJ2-7, the complete variable domain reads EAGVTQFPSHSVIEKGQTVTLRCDPISGHDNLYWYRRVMGKEIKFLLHFVKESKQDESGMPNNRFLAERTGGTYSTLKVQPAELEDSGVYFCASSPGRSGEQYFGPGTRLTVT.

Comments on this clone: Different DNA sequences within this sample yield the same CDR3. This rearrangement joins TRBV19 to TRBJ2-2; no definite D call. CDR1 LNHDA and CDR2 SQIVND come from the germline V gene (reference sequence). The CDR3 contains 12 residues. V was trimmed by 6 bases and J by 4 bases, leaving 6 bases between them. The CDR3 DNA reads as TGTGCCAGTAGACGGAGCACCGGGGAGCTGTTTTTT. Translation gives CASRRSTGELFF.

In this sample, this clone turned up a few times. The chain joins TRBV4-2 to TRBJ1-5; no reliable D call. The CDR3 covers 16 residues. Germline CDR1 and CDR2: LGHNA and YNFKEQ. Trimming removed 0 bases at V and 0 bases at J, with 9 bases between. Here the CDR3 DNA reads TGTGCCAGCAGCCAAGATCCGGGGTCTAGCAATCAGCCCCAGCATTTT. It translates to CASSQDPGSSNQPQHF.

The chain's CDR3 is CSASPRRAAPLYEQYF. The CDR3 coding sequence is TGCAGTGCTAGTCCTCGCCGCGCGGCCCCTCTCTACGAGCAGTACTTC. The gene calls are TRBV20-1 and TRBJ2-7, with D unclear. Trimming left V 3 bases short and J 3 bases short, with 21 bases between. The CDR3 totals 16 residues. CDR1 and CDR2 from the germline V gene are DFQATT and SNEGSKA (reference sequence).

The rearrangement links TRBV6-5 to TRBJ2-1; D gene unclear. This CDR3 has 16 amino acids. Trimming shortened V by 0 bases and J by 0 bases, and 9 bases separated the two germline ends. The germline V gene has CDR1 MNHEY and CDR2 SVGAGI. As DNA, the CDR3 is TGTGCCAGCAGTTACTCGCACAGCAGCTCCTACAATGAGCAGTTCTTC. Translation: CASSYSHSSSYNEQFF.

The J gene is TRBJ1-5, the V gene TRBV19, with D possibly matching TRBD1 (6 bases). CDR1 is LNHDA, CDR2 SQIVND, per germline (reference sequence). The CDR3 loop spans 19 amino acids. Trimming pared 2 bases from V and 1 base from J, leaving 21 bases between. The CDR3 nucleotides are TGTGCCAGTAGTATATCTAGGAACCGGGACGGACAGAGCAATCAGCCCCAGCATTTT. Its translation is CASSISRNRDGQSNQPQHF.

The chain employs TRBV3-1 (or the pseudogene TRBV3-2) and TRBJ1-5, with D perhaps matching TRBD1 (6 bases). V was shortened by 0 bases and J by 2 bases, with 20 bases between the two germline ends. The CDR3 spans 19 residues. Germline values: CDR1 LGHDT, CDR2 YNNKEL (reference sequence). The CDR3 region is CASSQDYPGHLSGNQPQHF. The CDR3 region has the DNA TGTGCCAGCAGCCAAGACTATCCGGGACACCTAAGCGGCAATCAGCCCCAGCATTTT.

The chain joins TRBV7-9 to TRBJ2-7; 9 nucleotides agree with TRBD2. Per germline, CDR1 SEHNR and CDR2 FQNEAQ (reference sequence). The CDR3 extends over 16 amino acids. J lost 6 bases, V lost 5 bases, and 14 bases had no gene match. CDR3 sequence: CASSPTGLAGFREQYF. CDR3 sequence (DNA): TGTGCCAGCAGCCCCACCGGTCTAGCGGGATTTCGCGAGCAGTACTTC.

V gene TRBV10-3 combines with J gene TRBJ2-2, with D perhaps TRBD1 (5 bases). Per the germline V gene, CDR1 is ENHRY and CDR2 is SYGVKD. The CDR3 spans 16 residues. V lost 8 bases to trimming and J lost 1 base, with 17 bases between them. As DNA, the CDR3 is TGTGCCATCGATGCATCCAGGGATCGGAACACCGGGGAGCTGTTTTTT. Translating gives CAIDASRDRNTGELFF.

This rearrangement joins TRBV6-6 to TRBJ1-2; 7 positions agree with TRBD1. V lost 5 bases and J lost 0; bases outside the gene matches: 6. This CDR3 region has 15 residues. Germline loops: CDR1 MNHNY, CDR2 SVGAGI (reference sequence). In DNA form, the CDR3 reads TGTGCCAGCAGTCCTCAGGGGGGAACTAACTATGGCTACACCTTC. Amino acids: CASSPQGGTNYGYTF.

The rearrangement uses TRBV7-3 and TRBJ2-3; 9 nucleotides agree with TRBD1. V was pared by 5 bases and J by 6 bases, with 12 bases of the junction left unmatched. CDR1 and CDR2 (germline): SGHTA, FQGTGA. CDR3 length: 16 residues. DNA for the CDR3: TGTGCCAGCAGCACAACATCCGGGACAGGGAGGGATACGCAGTATTTT. Protein product: CASSTTSGTGRDTQYF.

This clone appeared once. This chain uses TRBV14 with TRBJ2-2; a possible D gene is TRBD2 (5 bases). Germline CDR1 is SGHDN and CDR2 is FVKESK. V was clipped by 1 base and J by 5 bases, with 11 bases between them. The CDR3 totals 15 residues. CDR3 bases: TGTGCCAGCAGCCAAGTTTCGGGGTTTACCGGGGAGCTGTTTTTT. It specifies CASSQVSGFTGELFF.